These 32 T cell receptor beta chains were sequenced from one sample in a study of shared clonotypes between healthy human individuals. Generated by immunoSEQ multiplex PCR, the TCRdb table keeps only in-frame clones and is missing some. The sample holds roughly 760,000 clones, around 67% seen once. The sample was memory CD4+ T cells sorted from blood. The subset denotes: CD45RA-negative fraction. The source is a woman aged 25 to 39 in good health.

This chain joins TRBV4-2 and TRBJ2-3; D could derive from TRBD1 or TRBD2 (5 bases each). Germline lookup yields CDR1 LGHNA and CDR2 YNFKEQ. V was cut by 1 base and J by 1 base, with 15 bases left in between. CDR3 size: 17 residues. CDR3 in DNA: TGTGCCAGCAGCCAAGCCCTTTCGGGGACGGGCACAGATACGCAGTATTTT. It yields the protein CASSQALSGTGTDTQYF.

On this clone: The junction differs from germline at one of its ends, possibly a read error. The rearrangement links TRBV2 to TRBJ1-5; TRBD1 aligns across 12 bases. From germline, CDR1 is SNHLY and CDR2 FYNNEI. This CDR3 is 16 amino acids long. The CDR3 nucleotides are TGTGCCAGCAGCCTAACCGGGACAGGGGGCAAACAGCCCCAGCATTTT. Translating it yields CASSLTGTGGKQPQHF.

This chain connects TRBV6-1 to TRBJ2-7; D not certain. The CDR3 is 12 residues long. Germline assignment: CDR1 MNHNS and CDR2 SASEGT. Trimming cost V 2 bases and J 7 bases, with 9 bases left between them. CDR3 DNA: TGTGCCAGCAGTGAACTCCCCGGGGAGCAGTACTTC. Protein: CASSELPGEQYF.

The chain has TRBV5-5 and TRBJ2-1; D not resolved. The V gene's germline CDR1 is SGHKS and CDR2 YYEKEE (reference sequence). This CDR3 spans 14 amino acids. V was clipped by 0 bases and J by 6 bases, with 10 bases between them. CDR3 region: CASSLGLASNEQFF. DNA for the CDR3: TGTGCCAGCAGCTTGGGTTTAGCTTCCAATGAGCAGTTCTTC.

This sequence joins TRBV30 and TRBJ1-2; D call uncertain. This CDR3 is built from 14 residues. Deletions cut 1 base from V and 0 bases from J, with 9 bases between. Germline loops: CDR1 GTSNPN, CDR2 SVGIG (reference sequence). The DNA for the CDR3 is TGTGCCTGGAGTGGATCCGGAGCTAACTATGGCTACACCTTC. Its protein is CAWSGSGANYGYTF.

CDR3: CASSLFLTNTRPNYGYTF. The CDR3 DNA sequence: TGTGCCAGCAGTTTATTTCTTACAAACACTCGACCTAACTATGGCTACACCTTC. This chain joins TRBV28 and TRBJ1-2; D call uncertain. The V gene lost 1 base and the J gene lost 0 bases, with 18 bases spanning the gap. CDR3 length: 18 residues. CDR1 is MDHEN, CDR2 SYDVKM, per germline.

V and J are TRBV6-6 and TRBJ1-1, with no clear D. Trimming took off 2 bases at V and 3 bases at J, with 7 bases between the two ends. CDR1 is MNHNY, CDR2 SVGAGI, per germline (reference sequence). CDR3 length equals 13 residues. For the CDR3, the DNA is TGTGCCAGCAGTTACCAAGGAGACACTGAAGCTTTCTTT. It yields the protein CASSYQGDTEAFF.

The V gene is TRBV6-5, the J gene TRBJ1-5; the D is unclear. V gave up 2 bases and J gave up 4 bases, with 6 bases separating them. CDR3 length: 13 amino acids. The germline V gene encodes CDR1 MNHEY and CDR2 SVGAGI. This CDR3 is CASSYDGNQPQHF. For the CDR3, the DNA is TGTGCCAGCAGTTACGACGGTAATCAGCCCCAGCATTTT.

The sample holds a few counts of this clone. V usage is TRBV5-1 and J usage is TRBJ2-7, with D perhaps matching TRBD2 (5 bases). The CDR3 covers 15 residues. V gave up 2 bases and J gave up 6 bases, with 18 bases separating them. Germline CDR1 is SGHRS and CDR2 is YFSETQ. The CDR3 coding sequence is TGCGCCAGCAGCTTTAGTGAGGGTAAATCAGGCGAGCAGTACTTC. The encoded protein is CASSFSEGKSGEQYF.

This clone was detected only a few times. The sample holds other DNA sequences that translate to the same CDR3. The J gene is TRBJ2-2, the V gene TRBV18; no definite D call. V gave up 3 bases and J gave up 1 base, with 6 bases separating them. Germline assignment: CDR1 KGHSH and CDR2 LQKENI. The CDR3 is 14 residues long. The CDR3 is CASSPTENTGELFF. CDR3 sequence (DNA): TGTGCCAGCTCACCCACAGAGAACACCGGGGAGCTGTTTTTT.

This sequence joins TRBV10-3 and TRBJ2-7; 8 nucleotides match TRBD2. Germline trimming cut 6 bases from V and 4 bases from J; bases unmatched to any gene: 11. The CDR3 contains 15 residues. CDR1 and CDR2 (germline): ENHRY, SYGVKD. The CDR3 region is CAIRKAGADGYEQYF. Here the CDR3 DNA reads TGTGCCATCAGGAAAGCGGGAGCGGATGGGTACGAGCAGTACTTC.

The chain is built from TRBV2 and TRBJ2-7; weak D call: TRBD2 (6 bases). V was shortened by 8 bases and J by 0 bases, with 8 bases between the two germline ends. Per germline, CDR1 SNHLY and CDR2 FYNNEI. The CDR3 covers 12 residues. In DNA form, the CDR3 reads TGTGCCAGCGGGGGGTTCTCCTACGAGCAGTACTTC. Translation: CASGGFSYEQYF.

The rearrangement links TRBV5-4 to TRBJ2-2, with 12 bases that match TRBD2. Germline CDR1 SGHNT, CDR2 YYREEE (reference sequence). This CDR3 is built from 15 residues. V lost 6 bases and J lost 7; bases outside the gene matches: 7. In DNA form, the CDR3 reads TGTGCCAGCACCACCCTAGCGGGAGGGGTCGGGGAGCTGTTTTTT. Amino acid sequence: CASTTLAGGVGELFF.

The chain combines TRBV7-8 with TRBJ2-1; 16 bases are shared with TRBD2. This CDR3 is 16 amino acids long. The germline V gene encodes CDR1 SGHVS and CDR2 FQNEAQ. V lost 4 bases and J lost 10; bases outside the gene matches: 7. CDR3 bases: TGTGCCAGCAGCTCGGGACTAGCGGGAGGGATTGGCGAGCAGTTCTTC. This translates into CASSSGLAGGIGEQFF.

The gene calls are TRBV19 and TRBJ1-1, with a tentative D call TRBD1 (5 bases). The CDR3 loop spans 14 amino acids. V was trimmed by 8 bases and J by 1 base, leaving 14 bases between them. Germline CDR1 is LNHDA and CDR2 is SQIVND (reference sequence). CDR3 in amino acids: CASSTGLKNTEAFF. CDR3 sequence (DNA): TGTGCCAGTTCAACGGGACTCAAGAACACTGAAGCTTTCTTT.

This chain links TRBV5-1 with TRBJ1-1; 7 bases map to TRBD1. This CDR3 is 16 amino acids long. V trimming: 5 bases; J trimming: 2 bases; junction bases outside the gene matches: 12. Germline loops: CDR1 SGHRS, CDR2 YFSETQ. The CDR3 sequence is CASSPGDSRPNTEAFF. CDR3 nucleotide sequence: TGCGCCAGCAGTCCGGGGGACAGCCGACCTAACACTGAAGCTTTCTTT.

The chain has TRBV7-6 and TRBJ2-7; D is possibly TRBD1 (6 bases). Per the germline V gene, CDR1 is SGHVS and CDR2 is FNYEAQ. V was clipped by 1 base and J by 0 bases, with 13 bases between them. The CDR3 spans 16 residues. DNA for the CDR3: TGTGCCAGCAGCTTAGTTACCGGGACAAACTCCTACGAGCAGTACTTC. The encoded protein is CASSLVTGTNSYEQYF.

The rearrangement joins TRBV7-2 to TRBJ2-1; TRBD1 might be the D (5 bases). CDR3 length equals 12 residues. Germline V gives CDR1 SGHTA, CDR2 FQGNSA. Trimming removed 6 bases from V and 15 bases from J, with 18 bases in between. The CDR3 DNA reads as TGTGCCAGCAGAGGGGCGACTTGGATCATGTTCTTC. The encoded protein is CASRGATWIMFF.

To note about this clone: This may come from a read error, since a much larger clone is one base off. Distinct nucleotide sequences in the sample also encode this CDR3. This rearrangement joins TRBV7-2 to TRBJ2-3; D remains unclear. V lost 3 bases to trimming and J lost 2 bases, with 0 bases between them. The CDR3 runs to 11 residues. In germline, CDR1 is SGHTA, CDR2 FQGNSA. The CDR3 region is CASSFTDTQYF. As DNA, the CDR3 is TGTGCCAGCAGCTTCACAGATACGCAGTATTTT.

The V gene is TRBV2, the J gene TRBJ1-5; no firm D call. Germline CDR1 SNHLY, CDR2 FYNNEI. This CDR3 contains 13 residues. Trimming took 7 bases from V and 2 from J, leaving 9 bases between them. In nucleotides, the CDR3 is TGTGCCAGCACAAGGGAGCGCAATCAGCCCCAGCATTTT. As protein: CASTRERNQPQHF.

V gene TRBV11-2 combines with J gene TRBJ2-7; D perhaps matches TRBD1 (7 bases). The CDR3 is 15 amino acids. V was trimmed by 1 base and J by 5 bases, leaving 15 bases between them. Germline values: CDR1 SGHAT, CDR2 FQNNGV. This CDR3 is CASSLVGQGGNEQYF. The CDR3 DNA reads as TGTGCCAGCAGCTTAGTAGGCCAGGGGGGCAACGAGCAGTACTTC.

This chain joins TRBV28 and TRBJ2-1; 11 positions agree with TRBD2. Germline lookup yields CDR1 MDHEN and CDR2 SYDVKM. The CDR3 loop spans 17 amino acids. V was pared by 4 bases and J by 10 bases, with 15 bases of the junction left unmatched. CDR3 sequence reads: CASSSQVGLAGGREQFF. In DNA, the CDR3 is TGTGCCAGCAGTTCCCAAGTTGGACTAGCGGGTGGGAGAGAGCAGTTCTTC.

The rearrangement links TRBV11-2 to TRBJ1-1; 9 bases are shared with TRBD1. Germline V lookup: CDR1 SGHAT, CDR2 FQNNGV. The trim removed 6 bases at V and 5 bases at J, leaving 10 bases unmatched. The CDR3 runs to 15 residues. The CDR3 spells CASRRVTGGQTEAFF. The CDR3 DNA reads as TGTGCCAGCAGACGAGTAACAGGGGGCCAGACTGAAGCTTTCTTT.

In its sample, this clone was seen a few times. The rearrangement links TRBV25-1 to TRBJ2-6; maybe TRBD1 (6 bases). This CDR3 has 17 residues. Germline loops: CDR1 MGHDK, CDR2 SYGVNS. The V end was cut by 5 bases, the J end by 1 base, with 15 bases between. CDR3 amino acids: CASSKQGSHSGANVLTF. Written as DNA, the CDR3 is TGTGCCAGCAGTAAACAGGGTTCCCATTCTGGGGCCAACGTCCTGACTTTC.

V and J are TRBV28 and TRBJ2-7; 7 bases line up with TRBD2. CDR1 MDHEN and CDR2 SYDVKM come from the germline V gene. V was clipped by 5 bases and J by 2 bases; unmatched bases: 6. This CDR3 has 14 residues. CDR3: CASSPGGVPYEQYF. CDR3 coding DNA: TGTGCCAGCAGTCCGGGGGGAGTTCCCTACGAGCAGTACTTC.

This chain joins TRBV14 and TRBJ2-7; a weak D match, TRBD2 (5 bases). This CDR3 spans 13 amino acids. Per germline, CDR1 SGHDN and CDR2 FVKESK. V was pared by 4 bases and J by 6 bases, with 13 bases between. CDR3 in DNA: TGTGCCAGCAGCCGCGACCCACGGGGCGAGCAGTACTTC. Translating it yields CASSRDPRGEQYF.

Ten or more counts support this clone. For the CDR3, the DNA is TGTGCCAGCAGCTTAAGAGCGTACCAAGAGACCCAGTACTTC. Its translation: CASSLRAYQETQYF. The chain combines TRBV7-2 with TRBJ2-5; D not resolved. The CDR3 runs 14 residues. The ends were cut back, 2 bases at V and 0 bases at J, with 7 bases in the middle. Germline V CDR1 and CDR2: SGHTA, FQGNSA.

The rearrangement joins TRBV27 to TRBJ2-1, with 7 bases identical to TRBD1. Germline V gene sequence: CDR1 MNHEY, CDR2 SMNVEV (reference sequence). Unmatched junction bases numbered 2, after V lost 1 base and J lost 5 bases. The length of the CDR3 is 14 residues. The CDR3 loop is CASSLWGQNNEQFF. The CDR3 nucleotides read TGTGCCAGCAGTTTATGGGGACAGAACAATGAGCAGTTCTTC.

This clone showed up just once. CDR3 residues: CASRYRDSYEQYF. CDR3 DNA: TGTGCCAGCAGATACAGGGACTCCTACGAGCAGTACTTC. The chain is built from TRBV7-9 and TRBJ2-7; D is perhaps TRBD1 (6 bases). CDR1 and CDR2 (germline): SEHNR, FQNEAQ (reference sequence). Deletions cut 6 bases from V and 0 bases from J, with 9 bases between. CDR3 length: 13 residues.

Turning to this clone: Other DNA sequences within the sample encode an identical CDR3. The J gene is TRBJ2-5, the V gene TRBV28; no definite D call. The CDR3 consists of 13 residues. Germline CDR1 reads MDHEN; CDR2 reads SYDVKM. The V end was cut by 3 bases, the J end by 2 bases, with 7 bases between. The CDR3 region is CASSFGYQETQYF. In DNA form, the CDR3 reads TGTGCCAGCAGTTTCGGGTATCAAGAGACCCAGTACTTC. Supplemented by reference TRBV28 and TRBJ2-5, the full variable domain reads DVKVTQSSRYLVKRTGEKVFLECVQDMDHENMFWYRQDPGLGLRLIYFSYDVKMKEKGDIPEGYSVSREKKERFSLILESASTNQTSMYLCASSFGYQETQYFGPGTRLLVL.

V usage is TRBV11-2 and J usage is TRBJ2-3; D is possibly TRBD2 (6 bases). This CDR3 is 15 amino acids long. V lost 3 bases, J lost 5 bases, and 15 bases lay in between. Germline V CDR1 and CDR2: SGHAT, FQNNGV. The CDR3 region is CASSFRTGVGDTQYF. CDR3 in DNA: TGTGCCAGCAGCTTTAGGACGGGAGTCGGAGATACGCAGTATTTT.

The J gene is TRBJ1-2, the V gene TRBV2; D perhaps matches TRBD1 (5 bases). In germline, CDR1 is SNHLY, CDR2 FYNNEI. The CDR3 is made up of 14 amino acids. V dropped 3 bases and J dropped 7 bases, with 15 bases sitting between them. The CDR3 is CASSEISGVGGYTF. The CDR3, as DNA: TGTGCCAGCAGTGAGATTTCGGGGGTAGGTGGCTACACCTTC.